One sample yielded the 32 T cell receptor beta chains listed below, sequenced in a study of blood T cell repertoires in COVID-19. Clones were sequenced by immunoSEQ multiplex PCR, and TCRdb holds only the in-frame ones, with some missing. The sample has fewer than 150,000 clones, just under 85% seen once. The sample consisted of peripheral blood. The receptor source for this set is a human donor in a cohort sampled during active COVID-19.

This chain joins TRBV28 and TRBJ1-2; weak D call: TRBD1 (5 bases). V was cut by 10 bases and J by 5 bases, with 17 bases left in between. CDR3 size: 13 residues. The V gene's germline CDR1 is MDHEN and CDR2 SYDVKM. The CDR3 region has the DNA TGTGCCACCCATTTGCGCGGGGCGTATGGCTACACCTTC. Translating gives CATHLRGAYGYTF.

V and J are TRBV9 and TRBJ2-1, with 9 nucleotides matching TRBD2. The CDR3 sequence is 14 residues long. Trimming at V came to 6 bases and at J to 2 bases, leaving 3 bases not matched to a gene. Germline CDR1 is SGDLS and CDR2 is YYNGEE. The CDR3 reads CASTSGGPYNEQFF. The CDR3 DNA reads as TGTGCCAGCACAAGCGGGGGGCCCTACAATGAGCAGTTCTTC.

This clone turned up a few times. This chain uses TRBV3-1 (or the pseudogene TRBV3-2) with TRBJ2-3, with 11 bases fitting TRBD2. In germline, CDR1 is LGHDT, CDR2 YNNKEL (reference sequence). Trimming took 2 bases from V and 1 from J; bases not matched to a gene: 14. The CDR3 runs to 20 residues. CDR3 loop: CASSQLRLAGPLVGTDTQYF. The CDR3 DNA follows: TGTGCCAGCAGCCAACTTAGACTAGCGGGGCCGTTAGTTGGCACAGATACGCAGTATTTT.

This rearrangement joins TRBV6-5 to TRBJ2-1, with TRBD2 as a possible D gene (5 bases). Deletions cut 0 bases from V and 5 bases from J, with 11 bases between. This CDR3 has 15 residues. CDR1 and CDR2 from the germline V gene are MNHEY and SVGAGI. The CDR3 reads CASSYSRTGDNEQFF. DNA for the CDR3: TGTGCCAGCAGTTACTCCCGGACTGGAGACAATGAGCAGTTCTTC.

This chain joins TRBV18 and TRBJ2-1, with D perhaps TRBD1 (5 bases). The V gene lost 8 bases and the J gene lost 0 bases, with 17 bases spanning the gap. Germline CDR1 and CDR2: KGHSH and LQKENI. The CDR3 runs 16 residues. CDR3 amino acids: CASTPPQASSYNEQFF. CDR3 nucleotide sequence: TGTGCCAGCACTCCACCACAGGCGAGCTCCTACAATGAGCAGTTCTTC.

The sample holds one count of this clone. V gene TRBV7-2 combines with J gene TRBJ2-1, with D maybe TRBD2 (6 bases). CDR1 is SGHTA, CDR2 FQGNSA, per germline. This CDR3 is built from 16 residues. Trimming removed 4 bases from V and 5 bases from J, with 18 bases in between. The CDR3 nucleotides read TGTGCCAGCAGCTCTCGTTTCGGGACTCGTCACAATGAGCAGTTCTTC. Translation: CASSSRFGTRHNEQFF.

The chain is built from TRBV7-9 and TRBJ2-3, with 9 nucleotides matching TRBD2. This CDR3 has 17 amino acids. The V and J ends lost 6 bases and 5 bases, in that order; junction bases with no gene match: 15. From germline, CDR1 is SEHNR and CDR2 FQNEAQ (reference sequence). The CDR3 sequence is CASSQPKIAGGRDTQYF. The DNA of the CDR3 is TGTGCCAGCAGTCAACCCAAGATCGCGGGGGGGCGAGATACGCAGTATTTT.

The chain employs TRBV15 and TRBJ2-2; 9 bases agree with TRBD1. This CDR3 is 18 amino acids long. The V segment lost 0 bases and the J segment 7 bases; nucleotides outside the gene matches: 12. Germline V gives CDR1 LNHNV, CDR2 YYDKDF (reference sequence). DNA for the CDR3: TGTGCCACCAGCAGAGATCTCTGGGGGGACAGGGCCGGCGGGGAGCTGTTTTTT. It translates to CATSRDLWGDRAGGELFF.

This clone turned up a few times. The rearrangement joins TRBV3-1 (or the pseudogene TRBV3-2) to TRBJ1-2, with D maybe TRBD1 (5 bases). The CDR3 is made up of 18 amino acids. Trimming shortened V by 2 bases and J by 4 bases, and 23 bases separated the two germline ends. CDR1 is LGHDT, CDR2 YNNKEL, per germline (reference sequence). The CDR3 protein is CASSQPRQFPGVGYGYTF. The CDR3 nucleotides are TGTGCCAGCAGCCAACCCAGGCAATTTCCGGGGGTGGGCTATGGCTACACCTTC.

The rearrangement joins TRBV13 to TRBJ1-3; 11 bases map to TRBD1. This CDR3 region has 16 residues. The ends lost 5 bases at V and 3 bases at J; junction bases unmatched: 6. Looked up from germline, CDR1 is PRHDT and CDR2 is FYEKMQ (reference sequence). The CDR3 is CASSPGQGAYGNTIYF. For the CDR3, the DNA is TGTGCCAGCAGCCCAGGACAGGGGGCTTATGGAAACACCATATATTTT.

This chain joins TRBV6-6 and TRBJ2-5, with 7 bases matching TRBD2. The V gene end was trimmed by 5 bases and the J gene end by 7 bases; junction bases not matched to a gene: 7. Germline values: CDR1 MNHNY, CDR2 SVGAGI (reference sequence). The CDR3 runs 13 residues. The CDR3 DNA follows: TGTGCCAGCAGTCCGACTAGCCACGGGACCCAGTACTTC. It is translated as CASSPTSHGTQYF.

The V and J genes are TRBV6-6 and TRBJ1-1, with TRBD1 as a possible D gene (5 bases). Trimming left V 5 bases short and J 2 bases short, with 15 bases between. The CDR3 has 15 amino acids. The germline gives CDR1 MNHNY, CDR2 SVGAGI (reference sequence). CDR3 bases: TGTGCCAGCAGTGACCACGACAGAGTTAACACTGAAGCTTTCTTT. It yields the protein CASSDHDRVNTEAFF.

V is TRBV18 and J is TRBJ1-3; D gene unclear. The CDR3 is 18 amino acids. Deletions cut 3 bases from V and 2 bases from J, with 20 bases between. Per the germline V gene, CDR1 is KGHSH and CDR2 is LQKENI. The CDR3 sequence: CASSPNPSGSRTGNTIYF. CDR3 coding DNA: TGTGCCAGCTCACCCAACCCCTCGGGGAGCCGCACTGGAAACACCATATATTTT.

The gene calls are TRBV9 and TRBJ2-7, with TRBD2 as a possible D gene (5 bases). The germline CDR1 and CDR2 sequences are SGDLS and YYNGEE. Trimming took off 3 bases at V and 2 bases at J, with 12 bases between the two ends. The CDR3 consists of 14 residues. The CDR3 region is CASSGHPGAYEQYF. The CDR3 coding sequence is TGTGCCAGCAGCGGACACCCCGGGGCCTACGAGCAGTACTTC.

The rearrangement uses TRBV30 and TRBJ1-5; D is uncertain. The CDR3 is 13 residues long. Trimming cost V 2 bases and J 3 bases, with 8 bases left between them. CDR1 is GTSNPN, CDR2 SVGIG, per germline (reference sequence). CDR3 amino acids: CAWSSQDNQPQHF. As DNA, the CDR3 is TGTGCCTGGAGTTCACAAGACAATCAGCCCCAGCATTTT.

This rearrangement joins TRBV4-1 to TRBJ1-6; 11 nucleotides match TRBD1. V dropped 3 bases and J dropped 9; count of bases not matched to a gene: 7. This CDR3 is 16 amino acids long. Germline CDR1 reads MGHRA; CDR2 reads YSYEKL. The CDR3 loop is CASSHLGTGGISPLHF. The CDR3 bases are TGCGCCAGCAGCCATTTGGGGACAGGGGGTATTTCACCCCTCCACTTT.

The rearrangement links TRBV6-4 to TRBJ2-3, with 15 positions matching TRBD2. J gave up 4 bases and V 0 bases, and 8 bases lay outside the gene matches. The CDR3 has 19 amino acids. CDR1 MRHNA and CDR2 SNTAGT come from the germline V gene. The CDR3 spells CASSDSAGLAGGTPDTQYF. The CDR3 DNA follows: TGTGCCAGCAGTGACTCGGCTGGACTAGCGGGGGGGACCCCAGATACGCAGTATTTT.

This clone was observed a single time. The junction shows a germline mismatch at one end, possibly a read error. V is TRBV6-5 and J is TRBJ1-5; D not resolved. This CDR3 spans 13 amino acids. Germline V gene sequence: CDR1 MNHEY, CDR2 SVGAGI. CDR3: CASSDSQNQPQHF. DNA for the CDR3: TGTGCCAGCAGTGACTCCCAAAATCAGCCCCAGCATTTT.

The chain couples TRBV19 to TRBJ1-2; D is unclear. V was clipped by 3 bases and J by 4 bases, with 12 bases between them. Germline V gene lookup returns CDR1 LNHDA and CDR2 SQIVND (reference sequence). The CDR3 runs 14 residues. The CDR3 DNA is TGTGCCAGTAGTATCGATAAGCTCTCCTATGGCTACACCTTC. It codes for CASSIDKLSYGYTF. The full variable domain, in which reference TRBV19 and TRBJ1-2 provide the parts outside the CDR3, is DGGITQSPKYLFRKEGQNVTLSCEQNLNHDAMYWYRQDPGQGLRLIYYSQIVNDFQKGDIAEGYSVSREKKESFPLTVTSAQKNPTAFYLCASSIDKLSYGYTFGSGTRLTVV.

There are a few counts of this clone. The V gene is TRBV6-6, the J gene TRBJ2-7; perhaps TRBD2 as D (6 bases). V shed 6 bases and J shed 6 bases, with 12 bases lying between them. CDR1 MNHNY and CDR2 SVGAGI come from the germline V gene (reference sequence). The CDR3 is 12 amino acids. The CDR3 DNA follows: TGTGCCAGCAGCCCCACGGGGGTCGAGCAGTACTTC. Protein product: CASSPTGVEQYF.

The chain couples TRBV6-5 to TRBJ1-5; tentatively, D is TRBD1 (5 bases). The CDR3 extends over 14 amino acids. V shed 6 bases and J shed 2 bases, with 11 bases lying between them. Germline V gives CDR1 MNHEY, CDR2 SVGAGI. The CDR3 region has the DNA TGTGCCAGCAGCCAGACAGCCGGCAATCAGCCCCAGCATTTT. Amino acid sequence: CASSQTAGNQPQHF.

CDR3 amino acids: CASSKTVNTEAFF. The CDR3 nucleotides read TGTGCCAGCAGTAAAACAGTGAACACTGAAGCTTTCTTT. The chain carries TRBV2 and TRBJ1-1; no clear D gene. The CDR3 extends over 13 amino acids. Germline loops: CDR1 SNHLY, CDR2 FYNNEI. V was pared by 5 bases and J by 0 bases, with 7 bases between.

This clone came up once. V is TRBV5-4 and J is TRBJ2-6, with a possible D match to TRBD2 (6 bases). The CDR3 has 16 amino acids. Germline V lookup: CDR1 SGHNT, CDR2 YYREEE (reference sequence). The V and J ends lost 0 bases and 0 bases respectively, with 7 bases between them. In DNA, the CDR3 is TGTGCCAGCAGCTTGGAGGGACTCTCTGGGGCCAACGTCCTGACTTTC. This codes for CASSLEGLSGANVLTF.

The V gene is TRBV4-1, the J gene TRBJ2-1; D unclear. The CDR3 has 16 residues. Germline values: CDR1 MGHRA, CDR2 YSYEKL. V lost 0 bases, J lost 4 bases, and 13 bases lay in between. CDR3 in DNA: TGCGCCAGCAGCCAAGATTGGGCACATACATACAATGAGCAGTTCTTC. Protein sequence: CASSQDWAHTYNEQFF.

This CDR3 reads CASTPRRGRGGELFF. The CDR3 DNA follows: TGTGCCAGCACCCCCCGCAGGGGGCGCGGCGGGGAGCTGTTTTTT. The V and J genes are TRBV3-1 (or the pseudogene TRBV3-2) and TRBJ2-2; 8 nucleotides line up with TRBD1. The V and J ends lost 7 bases and 7 bases, in that order; junction bases with no gene match: 11. Germline CDR1 LGHDT, CDR2 YNNKEL (reference sequence). This CDR3 spans 15 amino acids.

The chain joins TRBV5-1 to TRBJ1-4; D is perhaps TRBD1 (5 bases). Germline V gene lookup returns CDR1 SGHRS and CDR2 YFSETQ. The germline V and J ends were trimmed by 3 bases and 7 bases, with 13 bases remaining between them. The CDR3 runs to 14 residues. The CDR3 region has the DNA TGCGCCAGCAGCTCACAGGCCTTAACTGAAAAACTGTTTTTT. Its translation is CASSSQALTEKLFF. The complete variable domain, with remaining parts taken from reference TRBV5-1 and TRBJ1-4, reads KAGVTQTPRYLIKTRGQQVTLSCSPISGHRSVSWYQQTPGQGLQFLFEYFSETQRNKGNFPGRFSGRQFSNSRSEMNVSTLELGDSALYLCASSSQALTEKLFFGSGTQLSVL.

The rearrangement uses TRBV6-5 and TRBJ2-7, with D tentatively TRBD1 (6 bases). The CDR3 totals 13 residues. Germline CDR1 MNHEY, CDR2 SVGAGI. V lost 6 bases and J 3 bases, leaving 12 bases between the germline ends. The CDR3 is CASSSGQFYEQYF. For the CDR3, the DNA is TGTGCCAGCAGCTCTGGACAGTTCTACGAGCAGTACTTC.

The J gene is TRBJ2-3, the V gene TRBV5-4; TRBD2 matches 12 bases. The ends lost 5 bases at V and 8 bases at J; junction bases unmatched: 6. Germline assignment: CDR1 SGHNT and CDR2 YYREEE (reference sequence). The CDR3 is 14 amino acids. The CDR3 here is CASRLGLAGTTQYF. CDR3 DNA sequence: TGTGCCAGCAGATTAGGACTAGCGGGAACTACGCAGTATTTT.

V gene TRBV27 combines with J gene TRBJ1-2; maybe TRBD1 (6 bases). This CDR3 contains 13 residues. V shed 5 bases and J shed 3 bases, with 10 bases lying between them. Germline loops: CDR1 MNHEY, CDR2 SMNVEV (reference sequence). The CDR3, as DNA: TGTGCCAGCAGTCCAGGACAGCACTATGGCTACACCTTC. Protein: CASSPGQHYGYTF.

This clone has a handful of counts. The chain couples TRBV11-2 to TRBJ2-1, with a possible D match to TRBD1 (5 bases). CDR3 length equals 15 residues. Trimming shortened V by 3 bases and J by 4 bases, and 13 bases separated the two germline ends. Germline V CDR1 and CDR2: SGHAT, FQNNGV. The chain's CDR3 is CASSFRKGNYNEQFF. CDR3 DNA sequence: TGTGCCAGCAGCTTTAGGAAGGGGAATTACAATGAGCAGTTCTTC.

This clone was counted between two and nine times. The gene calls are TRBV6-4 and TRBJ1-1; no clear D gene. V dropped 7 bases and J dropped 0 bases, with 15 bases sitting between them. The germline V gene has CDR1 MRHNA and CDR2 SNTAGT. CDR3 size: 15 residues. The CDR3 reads CASKREDSMNTEAFF. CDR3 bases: TGTGCCAGCAAGAGGGAGGATAGCATGAACACTGAAGCTTTCTTT.

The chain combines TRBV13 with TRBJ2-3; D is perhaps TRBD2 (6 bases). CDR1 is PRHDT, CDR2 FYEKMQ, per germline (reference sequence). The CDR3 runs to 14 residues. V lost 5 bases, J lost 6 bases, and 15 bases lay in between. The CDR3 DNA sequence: TGTGCCAGCAGCCAGCCCAGCGGGCAGGATACGCAGTATTTT. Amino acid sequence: CASSQPSGQDTQYF.